This record looks at one TCR beta chain sequence and its context. The antigen it binds to is not known. No qualities accompany the bases; no much larger clone lies one base away. The cohort comprised under 700 healthy bone marrow donors. At the time of sampling, all cohort members were nominally healthy, though unrecorded immune exposures were likely present. The donor tested CMV seropositive, placing the donor among the approximately 310 seropositive members of the cohort. Every donor gave a peripheral blood sample, and the peripheral blood mononuclear cells from that sample were used for TCR beta sequencing. Genomic DNA was extracted from the blood cell samples with the Qiagen DNeasy Blood Extraction Kit. These data come from a study of cytomegalovirus exposure and HLA in healthy donors (dated by TCRdb to between 2016 and 2019). Regarding the research as a whole: According to an earlier analysis of several hundred of the donors, roughly 180 million T cells yielded 90 million to 130 million unique TCR beta sequences and about 300 Gb of sequence data. Around 300 gigabases of sequencing data and 70 million to 85 million unique TCR sequences were included in an early release covering around 650 HLA-typed donors. Among the roughly 400 genotyped donors, more than 70% belonged to the genetic ancestry cluster associated with self-reported Caucasian donors. The study aimed to test whether cataloging public T cell receptors could reveal signatures of past pathogen exposure. The T cell repertoires of several hundred subjects were profiled by immunosequencing and related to cytomegalovirus serostatus. Besides the first cohort of some 670 subjects, a separate validation cohort made up of around 120 different subjects was used. To predict cytomegalovirus infection status, the study brought together high-throughput TCR immunosequencing, statistical association of individual TCRs with disease status, and machine learning. In a later analysis, previously published TCR beta repertoires from several hundred donors were re-analyzed and high-resolution HLA genotyping was added so that TCR occurrence patterns could be studied. In the later analysis, no new phenotypic data were used to find candidate immune exposures; instead, reliance was placed on TCR beta sequences and their occurrence across donors. In an earlier analysis of roughly 600 of the donors, high-throughput TCR beta sequencing was used to judge whether each TCR beta V gene segment behaved as functional or pseudogenic. Donor age, sex, ethnicity and CMV serostatus were compiled alongside the repertoire data. Genome-wide SNP genotypes for about 60% of the 666 donors were used in a later genetic analysis, which treated that subset as a discovery cohort. All discovery cohort repertoires had been generated using a single sequencing platform. Both class I and class II loci were covered by HLA typing, at four-digit resolution. The number of donors typed differed by locus, with 629-630 for A, B, C, DRB1 and DQB1, around 520 for DQA1, 600 to 610 for DPA1, and some 440 for DPB1. Four to six DR-DQ haplotypes were handled as single units for association and clustering, since linkage in the cohort was strong. On average, roughly 240,000 unique TCR beta nucleotide sequences were sequenced per donor among 350 to 400 genotyped donors of the cohort, with roughly 18% of those sequences being non-productive.

Relative to germline, V is 7 bases shorter and J is 4 bases shorter, with 11 bases between their ends. Including cysteine and phenylalanine, the CDR3 has 13 amino acids. This entry keeps only the CDR3 DNA: 39 bases, framed from base 1. The germline V gene (reference sequence) gives CDR1 as MNHEY and CDR2 as SMNVEV. Receptor libraries were prepared by the immunoSEQ multiplex PCR assay. For the multiplex PCR, a mixture combining 60 forward primers for TCR Vbeta segments and 13 reverse primers for TCR Jbeta segments was used. Amplification of the CDR3 region of rearranged TCR beta genes was performed with a multiplex PCR assay on genomic DNA. On the Illumina HiSeq System, the amplified TCR beta libraries were sequenced as 87-base-pair reads. The study's own analysis went as follows. In a later analysis, 80 million or so unique TCR beta chains were counted across the approximately 670 repertoires, and approximately 11 million of these chains were shared by at least two donors. Raw reads were error-corrected and collapsed into unique sequences with a nearest-neighbor algorithm that merged closely related sequences to remove PCR and sequencing errors. To assign V, D and J gene segments, CDR3 sequences were aligned to IMGT reference sequences. For a sequence to be retained, at least a six-nucleotide match to both a V gene segment and a J gene segment was required. A rearrangement counted as productive if the CDR3 had no stop codons and remained in frame with V and J, and every other rearrangement counted as non-productive. CDR3 was defined by IMGT convention, running from the second conserved V-encoded cysteine to the conserved J-encoded phenylalanine. In an earlier analysis of 500 to 650 of the donors, sequences lacking an unambiguous match to a single V gene segment were excluded. In an earlier analysis of some 590 of the donors, V segments were called functional above 56.7% productive rearrangements and were called segregating when the between-donor standard deviation exceeded 5%. A statistical classification framework was developed to diagnose cytomegalovirus status using the catalog of TCR beta chain sequences. V and J gene assignment, in a later analysis, came from comparing TCR nucleotide sequences with IMGT/GENE-DB human TR gene sequences. Using the TCRdist pipeline, a later analysis assigned CDR3 sequences along with most-parsimonious VDJ recombination scenarios. In a later analysis, each TCR beta chain was defined by its CDR3 amino acid sequence together with its V-gene family, and reads without a unique V-gene family were excluded. To address suspected cross-contamination and a sequencing artifact, a later analysis removed approximately 590 highly shared, low-generation-probability nucleotide sequences. A later analysis calculated a clonal expansion index for each public chain from normalized within-repertoire ranks of inferred template counts. A later analysis computed generation probabilities with a VDJ recombination model fitted to out-of-frame rearrangements, and checked the results against IGoR. Hypergeometric tests were used in a later analysis to score TCR-TCR, TCR-HLA and TCR-CMV co-occurrence, with a repertoire-size bias correction applied to the TCR pairs. To estimate false discovery rates, a later analysis permuted the HLA or CMV assignments 20 times. In a later analysis, co-occurring TCRs were grouped using DBSCAN, with TCRdist sequence similarity added in when clustering inside HLA-allele-positive subsets. Repertoires with fewer than 30,000 or more than 120,000 public chains were left out of co-occurrence clustering, as were four to six repertoires with anomalous nucleotide sharing. Entries here come from immuneACCESS through TCRdb and include only in-frame sequences with V and J called. Some clones fail to appear in such tables; in the studies checked, an unresolved V gene covers under half of the shortfall, and the cause of the remainder is unknown. Clonal size and the V and J genes are those of that table, whereas D and trimming came from the DNA. For this sample there are 150,000 to 200,000 clones; under 90% appear just once. Together, the top ten hold around 7.2% of the sample.

The full study reports these points: Compared with the approximately 710-donor mean, donors in an Asian-associated ancestry cluster had fewer N-insertions in productive TCRs, according to a later genetic analysis. Strong co-occurrence of HLA alleles, especially DR and DQ, made assigning TCR associations to individual alleles difficult. The cohort was sequenced for TCR beta chains only, and without alpha or paired-chain data the features that could be detected were limited. A total of 164 TCR beta chains were listed by the study as associated with cytomegalovirus. Linkage disequilibrium might explain the correlated functional status among segregating V segments, but an unknown experimental factor could not be ruled out. A later analysis found that TCR association rates varied across HLA loci, with DRB1 alleles showing the most associated TCRs and HLA-C alleles the fewest. A later analysis reported that several top co-occurrence clusters appeared linked to parvovirus B19, influenza, CMV and Epstein-Barr virus. In both the original and validation cohorts, the classifier was reported to diagnose cytomegalovirus status with high specificity and sensitivity. The authors suggested that the approach could potentially be extended to other disease states and immunological phenotypes. A later analysis found that most CMV-associated TCR beta chains appeared HLA-restricted, with HLA associations seemingly driven largely by CMV exposure. The sequencing pipeline was judged likely to have produced a cluster of highly shared sequence variants as a technical artifact. Some IMGT-functional V segments, including TRBV6-2 and TRBV6-3, could not be told apart with the 87-base-pair reads, so those segments were excluded. Because HLA typing was unavailable for some donors at each locus, only the typed subset was used in association tests. Roughly uniform sequencing depth across donors was assumed in presence/absence analyses, although this assumption may not hold. While some public TCRs were present in many individuals, most TCR sequences turned up only very rarely across donors. In vitro tests confirmed that a few of the cytomegalovirus-associated TCR beta chains recognize cytomegalovirus antigens. A further reported finding was that TCR beta sequences accurately predicted the HLA-A and HLA-B alleles for most subjects in the first cohort. The only immune exposure information available for the cohort was CMV serostatus. In a later genetic analysis, a missense DCLRE1C variant was associated with V-gene and J-gene trimming of TCR beta chains, and the association was replicated in an independent cohort. Roughly 17 rarely observed V segments, including chromosome 9 orphons, were excluded from the earlier analysis of about 600 of the donors because counts were too low. In a later analysis, more than 15,000 TCR beta sequences were associated with specific HLA alleles at a false discovery rate of 0.05. A later analysis found that HLA-associated TCR beta chains were more clonally expanded and had lower generation probabilities than equally common non-associated chains. Broadly in line with IMGT annotations, most TCR beta V segments showed up in productive rearrangements about 90% or about 30% of the time in an earlier analysis of around 600 of the donors.

The sample taken for sequencing was PBMCs. The chain is made from TRBV27 and TRBJ1-3; the D gene is possibly TRBD1, with 5 bases matching. The clonotype comes from a man aged 25-45 years in good health and CMV-seropositive. The CDR3 protein is CASTTRGGNTIYF. The DNA sequence is given as TGTGCCAGCACTACCCGGGGGGGAAACACCATATATTTT.